This T cell receptor beta chain was obtained from a study of T-cell reconstitution after alpha-beta-depleted transplantation in children. Trimming shortened V by 2 bases and J by 1 base, and 15 bases separated the two germline ends. This CDR3 is 15 amino acids long. CDR1 and CDR2 (germline): DFQATT, SNEGSKA (reference sequence). Regarding the study as a whole: Surviving recipient T cells and thymic progenitors underlay high day-60 TCRbeta diversity in some patients. Approximately two months post-transplant, alpha-beta T cells reportedly originated from several hundred expanded graft clones. A year post-transplant, T-cell counts and diversity derived mostly from newly produced T cells.

Unique molecular identifiers tagged the TCRbeta library. TCRdb redid the calling of the PCR reads with MiXCR, one entry per CDR3 protein. Of hundreds of thousands of distinct CDR3 sequences in the sample, about a sixth are singletons; the top ten hold about 39%. This clonotype was detected a few times. Antigen unknown. This chain links TRBV20-1 with TRBJ2-7, with D possibly TRBD1 on 6 matching bases. Sequencing was performed on PBMCs, mostly from graft donor cells, taken 360 days after TCRalphabeta/CD19-depleted stem cell transplant. This sequence was found in a male patient under 10 years old who had a stem cell transplant for acute lymphoblastic leukemia, so the T cells may come from the graft donor. CDR3 nucleotide sequence: TGCAGTGCTAGACTACAGGGTCTTTCTTCCTACGAGCAGTACTTC. Protein product: CSARLQGLSSYEQYF.